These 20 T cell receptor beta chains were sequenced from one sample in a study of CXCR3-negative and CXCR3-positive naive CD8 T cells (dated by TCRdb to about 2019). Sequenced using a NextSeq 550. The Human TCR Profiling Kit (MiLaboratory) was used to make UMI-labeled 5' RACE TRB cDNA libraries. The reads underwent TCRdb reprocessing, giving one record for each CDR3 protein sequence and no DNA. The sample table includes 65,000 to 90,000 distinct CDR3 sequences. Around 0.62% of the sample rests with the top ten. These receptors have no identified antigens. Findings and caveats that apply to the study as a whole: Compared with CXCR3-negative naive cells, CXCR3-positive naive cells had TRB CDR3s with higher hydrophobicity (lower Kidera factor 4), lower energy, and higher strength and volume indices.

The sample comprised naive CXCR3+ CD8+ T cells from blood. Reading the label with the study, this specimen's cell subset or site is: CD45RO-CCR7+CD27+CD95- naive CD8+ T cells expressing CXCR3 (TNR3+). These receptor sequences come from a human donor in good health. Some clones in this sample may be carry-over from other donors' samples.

CDR3 region: CASSPFQGAYEQYF. The chain links TRBV5-5 to TRBJ2-7; TCRdb's D call of TRBD1 is untestable without DNA. The CDR3 contains 14 residues. Germline assignment: CDR1 SGHKS and CDR2 YYEKEE (reference sequence).

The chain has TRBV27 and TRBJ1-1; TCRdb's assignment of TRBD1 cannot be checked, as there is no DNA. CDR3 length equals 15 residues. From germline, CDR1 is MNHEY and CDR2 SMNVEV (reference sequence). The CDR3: CASSPETGREAEAFF.

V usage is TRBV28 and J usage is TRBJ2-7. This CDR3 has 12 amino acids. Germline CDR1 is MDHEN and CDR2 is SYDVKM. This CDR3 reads CASSQDGYEQYF.

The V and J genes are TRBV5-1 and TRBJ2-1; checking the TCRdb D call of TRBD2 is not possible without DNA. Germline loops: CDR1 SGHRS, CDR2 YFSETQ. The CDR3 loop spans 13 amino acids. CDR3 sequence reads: CASSGGLEDEQFF.

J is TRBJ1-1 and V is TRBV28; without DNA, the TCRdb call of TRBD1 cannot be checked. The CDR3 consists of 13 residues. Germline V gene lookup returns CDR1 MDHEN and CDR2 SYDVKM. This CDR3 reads CASSETGNTEAFF.

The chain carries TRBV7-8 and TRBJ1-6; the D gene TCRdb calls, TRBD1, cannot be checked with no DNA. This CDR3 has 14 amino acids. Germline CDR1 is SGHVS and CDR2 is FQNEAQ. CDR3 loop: CASSLAGADSPLHF.

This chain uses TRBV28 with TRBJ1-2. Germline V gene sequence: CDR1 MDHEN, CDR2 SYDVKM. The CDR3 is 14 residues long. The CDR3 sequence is CASGYRGGSLGYTF.

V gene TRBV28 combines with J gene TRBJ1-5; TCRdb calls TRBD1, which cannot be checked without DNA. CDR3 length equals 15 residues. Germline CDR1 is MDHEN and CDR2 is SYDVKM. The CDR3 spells CASSPLTGGNQPQHF.

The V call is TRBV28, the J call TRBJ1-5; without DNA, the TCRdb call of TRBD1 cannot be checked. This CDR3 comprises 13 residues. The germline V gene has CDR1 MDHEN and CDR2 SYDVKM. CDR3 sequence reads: CASSYQGNQPQHF.

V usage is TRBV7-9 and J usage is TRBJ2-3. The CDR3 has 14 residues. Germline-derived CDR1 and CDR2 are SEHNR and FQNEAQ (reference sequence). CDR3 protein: CASSLAPSPDTQYF.

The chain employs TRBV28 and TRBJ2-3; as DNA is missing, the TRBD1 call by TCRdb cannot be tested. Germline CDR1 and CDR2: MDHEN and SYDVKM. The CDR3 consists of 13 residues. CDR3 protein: CASRDRGSDTQYF. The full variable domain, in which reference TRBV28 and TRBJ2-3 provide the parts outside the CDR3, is DVKVTQSSRYLVKRTGEKVFLECVQDMDHENMFWYRQDPGLGLRLIYFSYDVKMKEKGDIPEGYSVSREKKERFSLILESASTNQTSMYLCASRDRGSDTQYFGPGTRLTVL.

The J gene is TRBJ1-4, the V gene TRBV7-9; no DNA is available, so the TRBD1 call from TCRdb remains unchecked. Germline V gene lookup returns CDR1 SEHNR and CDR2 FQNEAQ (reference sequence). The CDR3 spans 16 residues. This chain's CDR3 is CASSGAPTGRYEKLFF.

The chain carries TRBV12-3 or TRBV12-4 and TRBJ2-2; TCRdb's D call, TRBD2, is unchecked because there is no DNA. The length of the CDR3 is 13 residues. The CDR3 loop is CASSAGRTGELFF.

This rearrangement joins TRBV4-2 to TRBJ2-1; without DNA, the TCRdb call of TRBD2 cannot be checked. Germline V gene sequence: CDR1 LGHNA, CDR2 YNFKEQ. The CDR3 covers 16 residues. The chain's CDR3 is CASSHEAGGSRNEQFF.

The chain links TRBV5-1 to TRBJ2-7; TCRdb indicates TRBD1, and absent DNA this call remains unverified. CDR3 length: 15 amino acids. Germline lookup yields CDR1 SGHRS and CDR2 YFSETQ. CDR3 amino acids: CASSFQTGEVYEQYF.

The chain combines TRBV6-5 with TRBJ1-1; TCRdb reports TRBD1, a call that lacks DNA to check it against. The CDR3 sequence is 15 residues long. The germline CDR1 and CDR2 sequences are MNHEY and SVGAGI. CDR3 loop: CASSYSISGNTEAFF.

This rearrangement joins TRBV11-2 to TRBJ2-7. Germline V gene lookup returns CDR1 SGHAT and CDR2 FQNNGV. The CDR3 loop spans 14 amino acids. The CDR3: CASSLIGGSYEQYF.

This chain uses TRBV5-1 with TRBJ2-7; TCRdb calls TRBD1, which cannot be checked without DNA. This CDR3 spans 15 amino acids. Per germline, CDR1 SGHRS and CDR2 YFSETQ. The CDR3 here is CASSLLQGTVDEQYF.

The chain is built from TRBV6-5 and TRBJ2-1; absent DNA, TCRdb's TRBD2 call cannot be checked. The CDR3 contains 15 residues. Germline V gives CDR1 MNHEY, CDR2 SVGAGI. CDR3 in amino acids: CASRAGLAVYNEQFF.

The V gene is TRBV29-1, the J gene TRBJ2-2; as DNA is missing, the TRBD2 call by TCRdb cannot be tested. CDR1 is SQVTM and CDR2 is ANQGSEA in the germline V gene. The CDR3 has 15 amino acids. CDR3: CSAGTDSGRAGELFF.